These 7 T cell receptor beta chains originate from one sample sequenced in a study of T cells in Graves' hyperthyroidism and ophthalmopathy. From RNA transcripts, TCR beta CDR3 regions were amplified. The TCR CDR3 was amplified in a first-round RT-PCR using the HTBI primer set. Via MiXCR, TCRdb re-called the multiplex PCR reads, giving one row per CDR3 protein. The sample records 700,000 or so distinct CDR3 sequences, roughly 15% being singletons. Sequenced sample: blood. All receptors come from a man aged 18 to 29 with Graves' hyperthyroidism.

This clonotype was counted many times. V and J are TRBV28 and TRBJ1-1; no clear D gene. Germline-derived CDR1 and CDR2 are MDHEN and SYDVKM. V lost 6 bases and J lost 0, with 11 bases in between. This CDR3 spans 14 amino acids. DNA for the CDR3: TGTGCCAGCAGCCCGACTGTGATGAACACTGAAGCTTTCTTT. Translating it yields CASSPTVMNTEAFF.

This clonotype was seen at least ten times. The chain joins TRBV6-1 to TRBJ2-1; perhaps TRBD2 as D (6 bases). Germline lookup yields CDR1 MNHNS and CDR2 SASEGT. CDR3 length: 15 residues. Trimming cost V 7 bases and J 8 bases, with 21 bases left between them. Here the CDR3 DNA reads TGTGCCAGCACAACGACGGGTACTAGCTCCCATGAGCAGTTCTTC. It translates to CASTTTGTSSHEQFF.

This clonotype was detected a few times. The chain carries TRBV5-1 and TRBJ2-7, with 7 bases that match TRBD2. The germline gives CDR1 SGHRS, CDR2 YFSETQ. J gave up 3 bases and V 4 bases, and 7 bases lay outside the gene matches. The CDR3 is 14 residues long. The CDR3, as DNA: TGCGCCAGCAGCGTCTCCGGGACTAACTACGAGCAGTACTTC. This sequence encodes CASSVSGTNYEQYF.

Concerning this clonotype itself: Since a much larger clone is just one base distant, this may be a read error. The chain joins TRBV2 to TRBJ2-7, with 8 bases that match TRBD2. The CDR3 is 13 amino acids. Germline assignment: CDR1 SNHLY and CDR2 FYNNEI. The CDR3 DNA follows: TGTGCCAGCGGTGAAGGGACTAGAGGCGAGCAGTACTTC. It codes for CASGEGTRGEQYF. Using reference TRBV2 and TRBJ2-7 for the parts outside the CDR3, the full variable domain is EPEVTQTPSHQVTQMGQEVILRCVPISNHLYFYWYRQILGQKVEFLVSFYNNEISEKSEIFDDQFSVERPDGSNFTLKIRSTKLEDSAMYFCASGEGTRGEQYFGPGTRLTVT.

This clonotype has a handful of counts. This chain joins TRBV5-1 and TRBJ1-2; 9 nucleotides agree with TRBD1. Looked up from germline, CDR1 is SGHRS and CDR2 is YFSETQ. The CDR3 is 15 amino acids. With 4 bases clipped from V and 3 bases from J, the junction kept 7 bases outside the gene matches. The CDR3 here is CASSPGTGKDYGYTF. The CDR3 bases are TGCGCCAGCAGCCCCGGGACAGGGAAAGACTATGGCTACACCTTC.

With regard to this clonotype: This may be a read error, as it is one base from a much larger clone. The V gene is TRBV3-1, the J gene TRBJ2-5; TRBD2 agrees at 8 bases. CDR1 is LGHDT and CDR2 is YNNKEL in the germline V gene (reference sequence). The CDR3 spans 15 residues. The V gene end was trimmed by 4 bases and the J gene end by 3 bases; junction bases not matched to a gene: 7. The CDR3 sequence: CASSPRSSGEETQYF. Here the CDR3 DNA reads TGTGCCAGCAGCCCCCGTAGTAGCGGGGAAGAGACCCAGTACTTC.

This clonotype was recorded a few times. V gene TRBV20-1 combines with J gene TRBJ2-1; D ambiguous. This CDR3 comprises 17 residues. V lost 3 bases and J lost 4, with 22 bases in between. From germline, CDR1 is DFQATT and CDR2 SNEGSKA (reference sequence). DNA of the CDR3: TGCAGTGCTAGGTCCCCTGTGGGCAGCAGTCTATACAATGAGCAGTTCTTC. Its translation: CSARSPVGSSLYNEQFF.